These T cell receptor beta chains were read from a single sample in a study of blood T cell repertoires in COVID-19. Produced via immunoSEQ multiplex PCR; TCRdb's table is partial and in-frame only. The sample has more than 70,000 clones, 90% seen once. The sequencing sample was made of peripheral blood. All receptors derive from a woman of 80 years or more with acute or convalescent COVID-19. The CDR3 runs from the conserved cysteine through the conserved F or W. D genes are given only for firm matches. Where a row states a size, it is once, few, many or the class of an expanded clone; other rows omit it.

V gene	J gene	D gene	clone size	CDR3 length	CDR3 protein	CDR3 DNA
TRBV2	TRBJ2-3	TRBD1	-	16	CASSVDGTGSPDTQYF	TGTGCCAGCAGTGTAGATGGGACAGGTAGTCCAGATACGCAGTATTTT
TRBV7-9	TRBJ2-7	TRBD2	-	16	CASSRSAVAGGHEQYF	TGTGCCAGCAGCCGAAGCGCGGTAGCGGGGGGGCATGAGCAGTACTTC
TRBV6-5	TRBJ1-5	-	few	15	CASSYPRERDQPQHF	TGTGCCAGCAGTTACCCCCGCGAGAGAGATCAGCCCCAGCATTTT
TRBV10-2	TRBJ1-6	-	-	13	CASSDRVYSPLHF	TGCGCCAGCAGTGACAGGGTATATTCACCCCTCCACTTT
TRBV19	TRBJ2-7	TRBD2	-	14	CASQLAGGPYEQYF	TGTGCCAGTCAGCTGGCGGGGGGCCCCTACGAGCAGTACTTC
TRBV6-1	TRBJ2-1	TRBD2	-	14	CASSEQRGGNEQFF	TGTGCCAGCAGTGAACAGCGGGGGGGCAATGAGCAGTTCTTC
TRBV6-5	TRBJ2-7	TRBD1	few	16	CASSYSKGAPSYEQYF	TGTGCCAGCAGTTACAGCAAGGGGGCCCCCTCCTACGAGCAGTACTTC
TRBV29-1	TRBJ1-2	-	-	15	CSVDYTVRGDYGYTF	TGCAGCGTTGATTATACGGTCAGGGGAGACTATGGCTACACCTTC
TRBV21-1	TRBJ2-6	-	-	18	CASSGSRDTSSGANVLTF	TGTGCCAGCAGCGGATCCCGGGACACAAGCTCTGGGGCCAACGTCCTGACTTTC
TRBV5-1	TRBJ2-1	TRBD1	once	13	CASSGDRGYEQFF	TGCGCCAGCAGCGGGGACAGGGGCTATGAGCAGTTCTTC
TRBV5-6	TRBJ2-7	-	-	14	CASSLWAEPYEQYF	TGTGCCAGCAGCTTGTGGGCAGAACCTTACGAGCAGTACTTC
TRBV29-1	TRBJ1-2	-	-	11	CSVGGGYGYTF	TGCAGCGTTGGAGGGGGCTATGGCTACACCTTC
TRBV2	TRBJ1-2	TRBD1	-	14	CASSETGGFYGYTF	TGTGCCAGCAGTGAAACAGGGGGCTTCTATGGCTACACCTTC
TRBV5-1	TRBJ2-5	-	-	15	CASSSLLPSQETQYF	TGCGCCAGCAGCTCCCTATTGCCCTCCCAAGAGACCCAGTACTTC
TRBV19	TRBJ2-2	TRBD1	-	18	CASSIVGGQGVNTGELFF	TGTGCCAGTAGTATCGTGGGGGGACAGGGGGTTAACACCGGGGAGCTGTTTTTT
TRBV7-9	TRBJ1-6	TRBD1	-	14	CASSLSQGVSTLHF	TGTGCCAGCAGCTTATCACAGGGGGTGAGCACCCTCCACTTT
TRBV7-9	TRBJ1-2	-	-	11	CASSLYIGYTF	TGTGCCAGCAGCTTATACATCGGCTACACCTTC
TRBV19	TRBJ1-5	-	-	14	CASSEGLGNQPQHF	TGTGCCAGTAGTGAGGGCTTGGGCAATCAGCCCCAGCATTTT
TRBV3-1/TRBV3-2	TRBJ1-1	-	-	13	CASSQERNRAAFF	TGTGCCAGCAGCCAAGAAAGAAACAGGGCAGCTTTCTTT
TRBV6-2/TRBV6-3	TRBJ1-4	-	once	12	CASSYAGEKLFF	TGTGCCAGCAGTTACGCGGGGGAAAAACTGTTTTTT
TRBV6-2/TRBV6-3	TRBJ1-1	TRBD1	-	15	CASSSRGQRNTEAFF	TGTGCCAGCAGCTCCCGGGGACAGAGGAACACTGAAGCTTTCTTT
TRBV12-3/TRBV12-4	TRBJ1-4	-	-	12	CASKGLSEKLFF	TGTGCCAGCAAGGGGCTAAGTGAAAAACTGTTTTTT
TRBV10-3	TRBJ1-6	TRBD1	-	15	CAISDWTGANSPLHF	TGTGCCATCAGTGATTGGACAGGAGCCAATTCACCCCTCCACTTT
TRBV2	TRBJ2-7	-	once	11	CASTDIDEQYF	TGTGCCAGCACGGACATCGACGAGCAGTACTTC
TRBV11-2	TRBJ1-1	-	few	16	CASSTPQGRVNTEAFF	TGTGCCAGCAGCACGCCACAGGGACGGGTGAACACTGAAGCTTTCTTT
TRBV6-2/TRBV6-3	TRBJ2-1	-	-	16	CASSYSNRVNYNEQFF	TGTGCCAGCAGTTACTCGAATCGGGTAAACTACAATGAGCAGTTCTTC
TRBV5-1	TRBJ1-6	TRBD1	-	14	CASSLGGENSPLHF	TGCGCCAGCAGCTTAGGGGGCGAGAATTCACCCCTCCACTTT
TRBV6-2/TRBV6-3	TRBJ1-2	-	few	16	CASSYSGRPSSYGYTF	TGTGCCAGCAGTTATTCAGGTCGGCCATCCTCCTATGGCTACACCTTC
TRBV6-5	TRBJ1-2	TRBD1	-	11	CASRDRGADTF	TGTGCCAGCAGAGACAGGGGGGCTGACACCTTC
TRBV2	TRBJ2-7	-	-	13	CASGNAGVYEQYF	TGTGCCAGCGGGAACGCAGGGGTCTACGAGCAGTACTTC
TRBV2	TRBJ2-7	-	-	15	CASSEFGTLPYEQYF	TGTGCCAGCAGTGAGTTCGGGACACTACCCTACGAGCAGTACTTC
TRBV24-1	TRBJ2-1	TRBD2	-	18	CATSGQTGTSGIYNEQFF	TGTGCCACCAGTGGCCAGACCGGGACTAGCGGGATTTACAATGAGCAGTTCTTC
TRBV7-2	TRBJ1-6	-	-	16	CASSLWVSGNNSPLHF	TGTGCCAGCAGCTTATGGGTTTCAGGGAATAATTCACCCCTCCACTTT
TRBV10-3	TRBJ2-1	TRBD2	once	16	CASGLAGGATADEQFF	TGTGCCAGCGGACTAGCGGGAGGTGCCACCGCCGATGAGCAGTTCTTC
TRBV19	TRBJ1-1	TRBD1	-	16	CASRPLAGTGGTEAFF	TGTGCCAGTAGACCATTGGCCGGGACAGGGGGCACTGAAGCTTTCTTT
TRBV3-1/TRBV3-2	TRBJ1-3	TRBD1	-	19	CASSSDTTGDASSGNTIYF	TGTGCCAGCAGCTCGGACACGACAGGGGATGCGTCTTCTGGAAACACCATATATTTT
TRBV2	TRBJ1-6	-	-	14	CASRERGSNSPLHF	TGTGCCAGCAGGGAAAGGGGTTCAAATTCACCCCTCCACTTT
TRBV25-1	TRBJ2-1	-	-	15	CASSVQWRTYNEQFF	TGTGCCAGCAGTGTGCAGTGGAGGACCTACAATGAGCAGTTCTTC